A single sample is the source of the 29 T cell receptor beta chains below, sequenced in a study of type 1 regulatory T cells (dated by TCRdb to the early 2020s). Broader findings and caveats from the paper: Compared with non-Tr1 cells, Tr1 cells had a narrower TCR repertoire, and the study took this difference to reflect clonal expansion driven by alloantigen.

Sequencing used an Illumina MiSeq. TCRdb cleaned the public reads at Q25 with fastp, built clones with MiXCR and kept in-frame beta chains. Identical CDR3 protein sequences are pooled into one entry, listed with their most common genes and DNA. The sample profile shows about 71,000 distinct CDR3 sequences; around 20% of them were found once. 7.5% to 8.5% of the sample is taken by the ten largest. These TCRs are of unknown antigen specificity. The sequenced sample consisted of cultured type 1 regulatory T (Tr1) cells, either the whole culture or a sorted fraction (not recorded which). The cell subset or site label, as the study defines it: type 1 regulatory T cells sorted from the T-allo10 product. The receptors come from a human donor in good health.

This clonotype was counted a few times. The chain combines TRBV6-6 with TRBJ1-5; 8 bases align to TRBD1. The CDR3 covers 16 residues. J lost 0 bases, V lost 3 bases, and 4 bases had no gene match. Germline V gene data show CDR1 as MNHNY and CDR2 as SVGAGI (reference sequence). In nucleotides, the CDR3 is TGTGCCAGCAGTTATTCCCAGGGGGCTAGCAATCAGCCCCAGCATTTT. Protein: CASSYSQGASNQPQHF.

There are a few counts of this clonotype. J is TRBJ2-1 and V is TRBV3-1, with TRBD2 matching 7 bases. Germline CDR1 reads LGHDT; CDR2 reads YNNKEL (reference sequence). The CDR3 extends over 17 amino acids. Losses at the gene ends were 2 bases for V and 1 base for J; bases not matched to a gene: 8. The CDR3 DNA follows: TGTGCCAGCAGCCAAACCAGAGCGGGGTTGTCCTACAATGAGCAGTTCTTC. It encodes CASSQTRAGLSYNEQFF.

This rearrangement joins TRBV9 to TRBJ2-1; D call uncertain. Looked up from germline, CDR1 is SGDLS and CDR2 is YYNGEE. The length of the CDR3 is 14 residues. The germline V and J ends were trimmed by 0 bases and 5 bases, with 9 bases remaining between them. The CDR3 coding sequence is TGTGCCAGCAGCGTAGCCAGCCACAACAATGAGCAGTTCTTC. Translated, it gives CASSVASHNNEQFF.

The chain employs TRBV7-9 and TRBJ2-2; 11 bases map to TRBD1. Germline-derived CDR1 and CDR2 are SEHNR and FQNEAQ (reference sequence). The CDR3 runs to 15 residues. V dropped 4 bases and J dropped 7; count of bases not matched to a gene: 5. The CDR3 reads CASSWTGGLSGELFF. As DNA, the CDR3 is TGTGCCAGCAGCTGGACAGGGGGCTTAAGCGGGGAGCTGTTTTTT.

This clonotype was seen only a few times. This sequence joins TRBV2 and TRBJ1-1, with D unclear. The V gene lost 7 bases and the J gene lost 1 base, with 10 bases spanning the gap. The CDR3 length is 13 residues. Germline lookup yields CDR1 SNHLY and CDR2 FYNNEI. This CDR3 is CASKVGRNTEAFF. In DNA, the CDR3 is TGTGCCAGCAAAGTGGGCCGGAACACTGAAGCTTTCTTT. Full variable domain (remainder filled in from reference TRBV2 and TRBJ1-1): EPEVTQTPSHQVTQMGQEVILRCVPISNHLYFYWYRQILGQKVEFLVSFYNNEISEKSEIFDDQFSVERPDGSNFTLKIRSTKLEDSAMYFCASKVGRNTEAFFGQGTRLTVV.

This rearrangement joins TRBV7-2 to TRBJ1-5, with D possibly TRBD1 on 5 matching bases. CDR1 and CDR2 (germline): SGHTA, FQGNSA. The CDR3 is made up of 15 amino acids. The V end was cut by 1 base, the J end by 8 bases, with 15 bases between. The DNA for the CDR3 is TGTGCCAGCAGCTTAGTCGGGGCCTCTTTGGAGCCCCAGCATTTT. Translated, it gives CASSLVGASLEPQHF.

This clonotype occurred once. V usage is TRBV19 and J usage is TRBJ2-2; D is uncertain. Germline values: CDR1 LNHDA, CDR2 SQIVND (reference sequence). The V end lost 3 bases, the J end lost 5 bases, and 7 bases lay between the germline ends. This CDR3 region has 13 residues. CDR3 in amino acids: CASSIERTGELFF. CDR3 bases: TGTGCCAGTAGTATCGAGAGGACCGGGGAGCTGTTTTTT.

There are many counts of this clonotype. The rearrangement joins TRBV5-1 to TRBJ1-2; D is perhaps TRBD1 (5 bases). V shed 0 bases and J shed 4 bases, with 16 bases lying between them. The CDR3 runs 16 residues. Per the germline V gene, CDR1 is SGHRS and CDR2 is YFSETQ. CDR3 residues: CASSLEPSPGGYGYTF. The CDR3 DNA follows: TGCGCCAGCAGCTTGGAGCCCTCCCCGGGGGGCTATGGCTACACCTTC.

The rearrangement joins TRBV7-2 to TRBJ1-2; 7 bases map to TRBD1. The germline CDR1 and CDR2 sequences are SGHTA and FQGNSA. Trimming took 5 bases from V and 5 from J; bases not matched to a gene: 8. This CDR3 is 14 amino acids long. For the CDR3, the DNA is TGTGCCAGCAGCCCGGGACAGATAGATTATGGCTACACCTTC. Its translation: CASSPGQIDYGYTF.

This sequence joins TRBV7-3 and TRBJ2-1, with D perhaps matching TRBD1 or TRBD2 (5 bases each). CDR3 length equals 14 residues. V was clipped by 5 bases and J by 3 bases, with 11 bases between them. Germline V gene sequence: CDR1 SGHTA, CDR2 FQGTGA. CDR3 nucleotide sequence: TGTGCCAGCAGCATGGGACCAATCTACAATGAGCAGTTCTTC. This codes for CASSMGPIYNEQFF.

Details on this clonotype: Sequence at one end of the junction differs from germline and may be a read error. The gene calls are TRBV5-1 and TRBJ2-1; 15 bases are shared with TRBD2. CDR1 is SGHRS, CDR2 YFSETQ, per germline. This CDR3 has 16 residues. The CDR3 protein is CASSLPGLAGGNEQFF. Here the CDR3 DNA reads TGTGCCAGCAGCTTGCCGGGACTAGCGGGGGGCAATGAGCAGTTCTTC.

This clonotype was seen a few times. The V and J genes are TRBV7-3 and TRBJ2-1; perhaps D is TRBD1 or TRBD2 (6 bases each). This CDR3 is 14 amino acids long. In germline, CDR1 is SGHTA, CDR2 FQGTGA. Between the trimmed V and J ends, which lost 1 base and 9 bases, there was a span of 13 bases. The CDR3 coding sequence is TGTGCCAGCAGCTTAAAACAGGGAGGCACTGAGCAGTTCTTC. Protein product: CASSLKQGGTEQFF.

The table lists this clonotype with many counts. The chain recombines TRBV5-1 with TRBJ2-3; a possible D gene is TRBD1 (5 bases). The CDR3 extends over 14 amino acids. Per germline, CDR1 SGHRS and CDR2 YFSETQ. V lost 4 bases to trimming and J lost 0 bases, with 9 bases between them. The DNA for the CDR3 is TGCGCCAGCAGCCGACAGTCAAGCACAGATACGCAGTATTTT. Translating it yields CASSRQSSTDTQYF.

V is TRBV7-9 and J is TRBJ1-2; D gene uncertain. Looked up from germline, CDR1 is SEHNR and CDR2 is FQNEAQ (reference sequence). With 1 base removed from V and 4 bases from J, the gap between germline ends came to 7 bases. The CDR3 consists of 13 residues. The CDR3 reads CASSLGAFYGYTF. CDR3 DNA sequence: TGTGCCAGCAGCTTAGGAGCCTTCTATGGCTACACCTTC.

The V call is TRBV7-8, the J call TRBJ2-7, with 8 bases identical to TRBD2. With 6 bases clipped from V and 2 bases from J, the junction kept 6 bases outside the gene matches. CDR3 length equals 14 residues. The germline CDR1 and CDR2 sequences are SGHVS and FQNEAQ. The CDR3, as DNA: TGTGCCAGCAGTGCTCCAGCGGGGGCCTACGAGCAGTACTTC. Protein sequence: CASSAPAGAYEQYF. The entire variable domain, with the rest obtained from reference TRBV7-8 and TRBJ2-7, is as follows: GAGVSQSPRYKVAKRGQDVALRCDPISGHVSLFWYQQALGQGPEFLTYFQNEAQLDKSGLPSDRFFAERPEGSVSTLKIQRTQQEDSAVYLCASSAPAGAYEQYFGPGTRLTVT.

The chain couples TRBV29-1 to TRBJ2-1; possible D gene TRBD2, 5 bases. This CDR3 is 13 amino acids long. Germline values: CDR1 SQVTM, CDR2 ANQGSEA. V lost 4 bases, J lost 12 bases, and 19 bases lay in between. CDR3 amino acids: CSVGPSLDRGQFF. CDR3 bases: TGCAGCGTTGGGCCCTCACTAGATCGCGGGCAGTTCTTC.

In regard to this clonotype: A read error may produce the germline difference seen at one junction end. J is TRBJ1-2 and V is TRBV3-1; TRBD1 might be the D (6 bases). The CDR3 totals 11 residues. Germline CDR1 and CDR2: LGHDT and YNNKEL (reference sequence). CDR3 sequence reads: CASSRRDTHLF. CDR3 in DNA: TGTGCCAGCAGCCGCCGGGACACCCATCTCTTC.

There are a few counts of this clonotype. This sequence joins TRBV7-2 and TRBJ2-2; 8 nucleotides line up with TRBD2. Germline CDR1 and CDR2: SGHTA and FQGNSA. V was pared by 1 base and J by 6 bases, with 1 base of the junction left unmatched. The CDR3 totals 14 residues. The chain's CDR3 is CASSLEAGAGELFF. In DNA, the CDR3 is TGTGCCAGCAGCTTAGAAGCGGGAGCCGGGGAGCTGTTTTTT.

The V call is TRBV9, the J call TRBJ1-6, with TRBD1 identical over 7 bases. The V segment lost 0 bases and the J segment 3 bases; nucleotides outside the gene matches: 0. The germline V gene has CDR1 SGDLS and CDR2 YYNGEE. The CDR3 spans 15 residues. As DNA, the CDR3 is TGTGCCAGCAGCGTAGACAGGGGCTATAATTCACCCCTCCACTTT. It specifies CASSVDRGYNSPLHF.

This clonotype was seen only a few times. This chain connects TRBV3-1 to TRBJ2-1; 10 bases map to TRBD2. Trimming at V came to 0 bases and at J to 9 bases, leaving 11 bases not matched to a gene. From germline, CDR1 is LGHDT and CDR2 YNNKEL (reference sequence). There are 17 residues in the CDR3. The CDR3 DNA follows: TGTGCCAGCAGCCAAGATCACCTAGCGGGAGTATTCGGTGAGCAGTTCTTC. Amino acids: CASSQDHLAGVFGEQFF.

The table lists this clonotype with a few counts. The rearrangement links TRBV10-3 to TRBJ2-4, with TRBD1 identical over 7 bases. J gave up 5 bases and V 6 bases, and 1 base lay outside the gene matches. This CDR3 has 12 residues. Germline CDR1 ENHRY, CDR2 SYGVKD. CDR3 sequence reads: CAIRGTENIQYF. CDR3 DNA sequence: TGTGCCATCAGGGGGACAGAAAACATTCAGTACTTC.

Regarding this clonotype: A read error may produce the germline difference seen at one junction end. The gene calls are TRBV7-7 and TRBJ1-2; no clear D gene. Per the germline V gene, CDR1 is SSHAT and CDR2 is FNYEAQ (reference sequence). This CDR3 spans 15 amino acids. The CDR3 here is CASSLGVKDLYGYTF. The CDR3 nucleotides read TGTGCTAGCAGCTTAGGAGTGAAGGACCTCTATGGCTACACCTTC.

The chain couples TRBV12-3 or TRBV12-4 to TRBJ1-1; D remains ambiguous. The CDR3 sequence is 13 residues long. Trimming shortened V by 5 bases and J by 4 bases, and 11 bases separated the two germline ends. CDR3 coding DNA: TGTGCCAGCAGTCGGTTGGTAGGCACTGAAGCTTTCTTT. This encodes CASSRLVGTEAFF.

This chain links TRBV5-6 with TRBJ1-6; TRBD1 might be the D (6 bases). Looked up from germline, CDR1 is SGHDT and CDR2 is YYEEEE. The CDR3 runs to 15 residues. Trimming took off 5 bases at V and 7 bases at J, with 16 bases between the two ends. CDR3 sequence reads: CASRHTGSLNSPLHF. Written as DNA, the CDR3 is TGTGCCAGCAGACATACAGGGTCCCTAAATTCACCCCTCCACTTT.

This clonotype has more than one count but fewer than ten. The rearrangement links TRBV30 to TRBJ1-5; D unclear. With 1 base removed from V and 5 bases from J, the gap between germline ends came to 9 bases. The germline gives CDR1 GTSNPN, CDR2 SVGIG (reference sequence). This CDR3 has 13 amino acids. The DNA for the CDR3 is TGTGCCTGGAGTGCAGGAAAGGATCAGCCCCAGCATTTT. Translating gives CAWSAGKDQPQHF.

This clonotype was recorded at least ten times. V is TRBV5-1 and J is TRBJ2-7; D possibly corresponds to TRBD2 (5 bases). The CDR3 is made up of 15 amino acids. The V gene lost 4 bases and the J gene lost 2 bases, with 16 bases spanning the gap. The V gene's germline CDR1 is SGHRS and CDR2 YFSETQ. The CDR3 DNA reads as TGCGCCAGCAGCGAGACGCGGGCGACGACCTACGAGCAGTACTTC. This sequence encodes CASSETRATTYEQYF.

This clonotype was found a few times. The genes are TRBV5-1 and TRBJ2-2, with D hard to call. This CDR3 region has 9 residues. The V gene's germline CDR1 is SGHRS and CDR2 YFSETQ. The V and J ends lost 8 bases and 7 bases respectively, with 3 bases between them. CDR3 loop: CARSGELFF. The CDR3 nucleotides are TGCGCCAGAAGCGGGGAGCTGTTTTTT. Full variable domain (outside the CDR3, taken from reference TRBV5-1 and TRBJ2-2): KAGVTQTPRYLIKTRGQQVTLSCSPISGHRSVSWYQQTPGQGLQFLFEYFSETQRNKGNFPGRFSGRQFSNSRSEMNVSTLELGDSALYLCARSGELFFGEGSRLTVL.

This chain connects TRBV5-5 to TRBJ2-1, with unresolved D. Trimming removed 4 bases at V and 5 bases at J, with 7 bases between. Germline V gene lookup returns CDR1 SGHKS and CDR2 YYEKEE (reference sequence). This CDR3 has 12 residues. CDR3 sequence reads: CASSLRHNEQFF. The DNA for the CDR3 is TGTGCCAGCAGCCTACGTCACAATGAGCAGTTCTTC.

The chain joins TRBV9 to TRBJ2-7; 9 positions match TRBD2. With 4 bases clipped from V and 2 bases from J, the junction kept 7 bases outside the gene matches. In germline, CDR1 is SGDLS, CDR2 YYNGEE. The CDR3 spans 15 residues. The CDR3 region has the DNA TGTGCCAGCAGCTTGGAAGCGGGAGGAGCCTACGAGCAGTACTTC. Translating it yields CASSLEAGGAYEQYF.